The source of this T cell receptor beta chain is a study of blood T cell repertoires in COVID-19. About the study: The analysed material was cDNA or gDNA that came from T cells, B-cell-depleted T cells, or PBMCs.

After removal of 5 bases from V and 2 bases from J, the junction contained 3 bases not matched to a gene. This CDR3 has 14 amino acids. The germline gives CDR1 SGHTA, CDR2 FQGTGA. Generated by immunoSEQ multiplex PCR, the TCRdb table keeps only in-frame clones and is missing some. The sample lists fewer than 350,000 clones; 75% to 90% were seen once. Sequencing used PBMCs or T cells enriched from blood (not recorded which). V is TRBV7-3 and J is TRBJ2-1, with 7 bases aligning to TRBD2. This TCR was recovered from a man aged 55-75 years who had recovered from COVID-19. CDR3 nucleotides: TGTGCCAGCAGCGGGGGACTACCCTACAATGAGCAGTTCTTC. Protein product: CASSGGLPYNEQFF.